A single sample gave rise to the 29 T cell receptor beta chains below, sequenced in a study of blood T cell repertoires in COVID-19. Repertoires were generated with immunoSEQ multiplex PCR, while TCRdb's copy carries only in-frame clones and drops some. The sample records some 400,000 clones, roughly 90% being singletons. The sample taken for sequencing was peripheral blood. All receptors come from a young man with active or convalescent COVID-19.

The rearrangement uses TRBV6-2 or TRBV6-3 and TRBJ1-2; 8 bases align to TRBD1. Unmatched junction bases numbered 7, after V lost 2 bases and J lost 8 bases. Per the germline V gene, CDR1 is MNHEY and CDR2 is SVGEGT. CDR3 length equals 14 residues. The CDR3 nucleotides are TGTGCCAGCAGTTACGGGACAGGTGATAGCGGCTACACCTTC. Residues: CASSYGTGDSGYTF.

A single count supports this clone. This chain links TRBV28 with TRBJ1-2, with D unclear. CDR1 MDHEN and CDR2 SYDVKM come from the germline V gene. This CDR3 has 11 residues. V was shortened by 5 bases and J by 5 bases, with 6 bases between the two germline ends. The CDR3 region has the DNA TGTGCCAGCAGTACCAGTTATGGCTACACCTTC. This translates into CASSTSYGYTF.

In DNA form, the CDR3 reads TGCGCCAGCAGCCCCGGCGGGTTGTCAAAGGACTACTACGAGCAGTACTTC. This translates into CASSPGGLSKDYYEQYF. The chain employs TRBV5-1 and TRBJ2-7, with D perhaps TRBD2 (6 bases). CDR1 and CDR2 from the germline V gene are SGHRS and YFSETQ. Deletions cut 4 bases from V and 3 bases from J, with 23 bases between. This CDR3 region has 17 residues.

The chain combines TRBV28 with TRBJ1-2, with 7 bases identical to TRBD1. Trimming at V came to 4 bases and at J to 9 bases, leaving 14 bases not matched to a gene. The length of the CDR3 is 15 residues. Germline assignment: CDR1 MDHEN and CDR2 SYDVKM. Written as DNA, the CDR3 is TGTGCCAGCAGTTCCAGGGGGAGCATGTCGGATAGCTACACCTTC. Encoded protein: CASSSRGSMSDSYTF.

CDR3 region: CASSYDRYTRGLEAFF. CDR3 in DNA: TGTGCCAGCAGTTACGACCGGTACACAAGAGGGCTTGAAGCTTTCTTT. V is TRBV6-6 and J is TRBJ1-1, with D unclear. Trimming left V 2 bases short and J 7 bases short, with 20 bases between. The CDR3 totals 16 residues. Per the germline V gene, CDR1 is MNHNY and CDR2 is SVGAGI (reference sequence).

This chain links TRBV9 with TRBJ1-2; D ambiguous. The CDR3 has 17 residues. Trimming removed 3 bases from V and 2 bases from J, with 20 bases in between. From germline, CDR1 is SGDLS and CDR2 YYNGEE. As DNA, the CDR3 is TGTGCCAGCAGCGCGAGCGGATGGACCGGGAAAAACTATGGCTACACCTTC. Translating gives CASSASGWTGKNYGYTF.

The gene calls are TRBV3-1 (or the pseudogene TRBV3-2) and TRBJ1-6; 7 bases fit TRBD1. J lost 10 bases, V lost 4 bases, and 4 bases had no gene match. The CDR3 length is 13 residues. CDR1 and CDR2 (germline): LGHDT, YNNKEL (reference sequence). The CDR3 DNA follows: TGTGCCAGCAGCCCACAGGGGAGATCACCCCTCCACTTT. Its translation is CASSPQGRSPLHF.

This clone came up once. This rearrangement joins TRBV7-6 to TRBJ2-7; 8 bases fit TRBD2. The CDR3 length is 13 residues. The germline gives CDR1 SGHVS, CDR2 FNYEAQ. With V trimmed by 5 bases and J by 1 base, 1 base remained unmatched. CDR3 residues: CASSPGGSYEQYF. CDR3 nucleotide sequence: TGTGCCAGCAGCCCGGGGGGGTCCTACGAGCAGTACTTC.

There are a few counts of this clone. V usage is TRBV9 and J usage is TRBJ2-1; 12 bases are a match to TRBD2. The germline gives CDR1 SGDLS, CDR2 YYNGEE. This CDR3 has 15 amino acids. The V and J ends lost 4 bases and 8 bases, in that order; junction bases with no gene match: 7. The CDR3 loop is CASSPSSGRADEQFF. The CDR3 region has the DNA TGTGCCAGCAGCCCCTCTAGCGGGAGGGCCGATGAGCAGTTCTTC.

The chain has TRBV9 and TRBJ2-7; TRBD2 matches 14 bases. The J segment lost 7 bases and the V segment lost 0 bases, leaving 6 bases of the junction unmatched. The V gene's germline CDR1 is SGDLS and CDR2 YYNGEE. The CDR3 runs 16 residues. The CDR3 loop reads CASSVATSGGAGEQYF. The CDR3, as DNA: TGTGCCAGCAGCGTAGCGACTAGCGGGGGGGCTGGTGAGCAGTACTTC.

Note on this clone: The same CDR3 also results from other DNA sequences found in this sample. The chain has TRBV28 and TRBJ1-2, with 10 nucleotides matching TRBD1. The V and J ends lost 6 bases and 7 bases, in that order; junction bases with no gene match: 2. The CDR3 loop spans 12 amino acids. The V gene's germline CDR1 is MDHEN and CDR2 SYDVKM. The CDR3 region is CASRRTGGGYTF. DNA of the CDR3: TGTGCCAGCAGACGGACAGGGGGTGGCTACACCTTC.

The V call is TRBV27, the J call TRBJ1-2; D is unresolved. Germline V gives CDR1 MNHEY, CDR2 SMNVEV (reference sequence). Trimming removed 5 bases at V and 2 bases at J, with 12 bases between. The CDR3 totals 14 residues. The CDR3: CASSPAARNYGYTF. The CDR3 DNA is TGTGCCAGCAGTCCAGCCGCCAGGAACTATGGCTACACCTTC.

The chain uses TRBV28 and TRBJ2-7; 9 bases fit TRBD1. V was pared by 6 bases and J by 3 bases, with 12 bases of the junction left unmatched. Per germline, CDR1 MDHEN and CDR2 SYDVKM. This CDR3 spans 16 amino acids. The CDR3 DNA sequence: TGTGCCAGCAGCCCCCGTGGACAGGGGAGGAACTACGAGCAGTACTTC. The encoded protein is CASSPRGQGRNYEQYF.

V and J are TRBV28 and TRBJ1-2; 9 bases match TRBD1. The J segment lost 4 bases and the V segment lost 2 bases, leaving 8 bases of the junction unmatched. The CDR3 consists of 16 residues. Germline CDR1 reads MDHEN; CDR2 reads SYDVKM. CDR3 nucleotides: TGTGCCAGCAGTTTAACCCCCACAGGGGGCCCCTATGGCTACACCTTC. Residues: CASSLTPTGGPYGYTF.

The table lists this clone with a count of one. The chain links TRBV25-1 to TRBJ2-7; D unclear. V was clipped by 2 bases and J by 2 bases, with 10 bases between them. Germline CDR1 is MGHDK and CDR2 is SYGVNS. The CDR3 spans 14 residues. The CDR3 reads CASSEVSGPYEQYF. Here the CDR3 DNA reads TGTGCCAGCAGTGAAGTGTCAGGTCCCTACGAGCAGTACTTC.

The CDR3 region has the DNA TGTGCCAGCTCATCGGGGATTACCGGGGAGCTGTTTTTT. Its translation: CASSSGITGELFF. The V and J genes are TRBV18 and TRBJ2-2, with D perhaps matching TRBD2 (5 bases). The CDR3 is 13 amino acids. The V end lost 5 bases, the J end lost 5 bases, and 9 bases lay between the germline ends. Germline CDR1 and CDR2: KGHSH and LQKENI.

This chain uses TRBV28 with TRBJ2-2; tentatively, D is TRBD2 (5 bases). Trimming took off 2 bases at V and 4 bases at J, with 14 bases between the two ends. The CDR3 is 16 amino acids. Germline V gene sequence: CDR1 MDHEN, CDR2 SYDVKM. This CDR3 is CASSLKNPGSTGELFF. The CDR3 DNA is TGTGCCAGCAGTTTAAAAAATCCGGGGAGCACCGGGGAGCTGTTTTTT.

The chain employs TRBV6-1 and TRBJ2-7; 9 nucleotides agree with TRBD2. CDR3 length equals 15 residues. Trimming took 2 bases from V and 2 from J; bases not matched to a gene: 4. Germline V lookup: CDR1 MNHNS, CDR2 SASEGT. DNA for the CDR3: TGTGCCAGCAGTGAAAATAGCGGGAGAACCTACGAGCAGTACTTC. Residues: CASSENSGRTYEQYF.

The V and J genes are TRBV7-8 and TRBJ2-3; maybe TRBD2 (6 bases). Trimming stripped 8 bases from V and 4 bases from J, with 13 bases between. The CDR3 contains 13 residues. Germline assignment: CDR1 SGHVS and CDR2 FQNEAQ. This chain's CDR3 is CASDLGRSDTQYF. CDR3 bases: TGTGCCAGCGACCTTGGGAGGTCAGATACGCAGTATTTT. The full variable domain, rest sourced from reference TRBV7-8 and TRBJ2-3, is GAGVSQSPRYKVAKRGQDVALRCDPISGHVSLFWYQQALGQGPEFLTYFQNEAQLDKSGLPSDRFFAERPEGSVSTLKIQRTQQEDSAVYLCASDLGRSDTQYFGPGTRLTVL.

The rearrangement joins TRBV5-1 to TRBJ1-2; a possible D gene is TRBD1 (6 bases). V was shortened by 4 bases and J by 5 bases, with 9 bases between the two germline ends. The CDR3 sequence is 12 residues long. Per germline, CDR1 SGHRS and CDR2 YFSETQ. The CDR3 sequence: CASSPGQYGYTF. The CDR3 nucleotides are TGCGCCAGCAGCCCCGGACAGTATGGCTACACCTTC.

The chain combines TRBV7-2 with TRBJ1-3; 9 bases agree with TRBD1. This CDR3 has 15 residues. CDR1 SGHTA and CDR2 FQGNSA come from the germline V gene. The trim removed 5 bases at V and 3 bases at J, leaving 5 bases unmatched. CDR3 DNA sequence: TGTGCCAGCAGCACACAGGGGGCTATTGGAAACACCATATATTTT. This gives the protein CASSTQGAIGNTIYF. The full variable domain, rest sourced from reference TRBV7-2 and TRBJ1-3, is GAGVSQSPSNKVTEKGKDVELRCDPISGHTALYWYRQSLGQGLEFLIYFQGNSAPDKSGLPSDRFSAERTGGSVSTLTIQRTQQEDSAVYLCASSTQGAIGNTIYFGEGSWLTVV.

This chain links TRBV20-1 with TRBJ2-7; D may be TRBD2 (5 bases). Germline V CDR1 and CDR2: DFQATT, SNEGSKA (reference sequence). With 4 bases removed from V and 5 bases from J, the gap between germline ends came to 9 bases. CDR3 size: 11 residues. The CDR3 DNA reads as TGCAGTGCTACCGGGCGGGACGAGCAGTACTTC. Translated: CSATGRDEQYF.

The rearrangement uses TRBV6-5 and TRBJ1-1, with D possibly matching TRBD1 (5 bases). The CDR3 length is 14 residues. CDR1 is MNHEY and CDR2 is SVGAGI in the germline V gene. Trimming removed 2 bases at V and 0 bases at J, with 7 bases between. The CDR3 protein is CASSYGAMNTEAFF. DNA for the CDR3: TGTGCCAGCAGTTACGGGGCCATGAACACTGAAGCTTTCTTT.

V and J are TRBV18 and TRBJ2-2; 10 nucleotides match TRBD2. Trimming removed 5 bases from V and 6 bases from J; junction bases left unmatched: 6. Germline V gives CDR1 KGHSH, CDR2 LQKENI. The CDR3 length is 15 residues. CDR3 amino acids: CASSRTSGRPGELFF. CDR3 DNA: TGTGCCAGCTCAAGGACTAGCGGCCGGCCCGGGGAGCTGTTTTTT.

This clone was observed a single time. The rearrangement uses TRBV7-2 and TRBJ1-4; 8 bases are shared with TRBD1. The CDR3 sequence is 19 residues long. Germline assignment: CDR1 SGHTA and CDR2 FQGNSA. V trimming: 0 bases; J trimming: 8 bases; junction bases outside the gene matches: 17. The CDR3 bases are TGTGCCAGCAGCTTAGCGCTAATAGTAGGGACAGGAAGCGACGAAAAACTGTTTTTT. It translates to CASSLALIVGTGSDEKLFF.

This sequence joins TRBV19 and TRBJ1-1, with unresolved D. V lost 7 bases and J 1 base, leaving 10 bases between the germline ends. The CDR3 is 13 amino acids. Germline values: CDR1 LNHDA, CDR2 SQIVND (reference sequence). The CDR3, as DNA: TGTGCCAGTATAAGCCGTTCGAACACTGAAGCTTTCTTT. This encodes CASISRSNTEAFF.

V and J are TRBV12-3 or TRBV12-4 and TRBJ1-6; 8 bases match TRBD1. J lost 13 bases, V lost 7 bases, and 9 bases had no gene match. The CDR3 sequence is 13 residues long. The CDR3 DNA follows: TGTGCCAGCAAGGGGACAGGTCCAGTCCCCCTCCACTTT. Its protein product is CASKGTGPVPLHF.

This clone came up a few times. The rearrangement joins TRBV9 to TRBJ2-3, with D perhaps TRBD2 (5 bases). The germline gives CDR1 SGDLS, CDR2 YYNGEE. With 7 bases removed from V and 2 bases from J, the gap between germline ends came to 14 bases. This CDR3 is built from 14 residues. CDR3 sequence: CASGLAVTTDTQYF. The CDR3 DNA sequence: TGTGCCAGCGGACTTGCGGTGACCACAGATACGCAGTATTTT. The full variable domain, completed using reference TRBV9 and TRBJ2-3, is DSGVTQTPKHLITATGQRVTLRCSPRSGDLSVYWYQQSLDQGLQFLIQYYNGEERAKGNILERFSAQQFPDLHSELNLSSLELGDSALYFCASGLAVTTDTQYFGPGTRLTVL.

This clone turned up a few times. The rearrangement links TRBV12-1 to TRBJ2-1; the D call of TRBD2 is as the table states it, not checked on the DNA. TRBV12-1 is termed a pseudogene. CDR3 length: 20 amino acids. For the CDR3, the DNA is TGTGCCATCCCGGGACTAGCGGAGGTACACCGGGAAGTCCCTAGCAATGAGCAGTTCTTC. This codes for CAIPGLAEVHREVPSNEQFF.